This T cell receptor beta chain was captured in a study of cytomegalovirus exposure and HLA in healthy donors. This clone was found once. Both 60 Vbeta primers and 13 Jbeta primers went into the PCR. Clones were sequenced by immunoSEQ multiplex PCR, and TCRdb holds only the in-frame ones, with some missing. The sample contains 170,000 or so clones, 84% of which appear only once. Germline lookup yields CDR1 LNHDA and CDR2 SQIVND (reference sequence). The V segment lost 4 bases and the J segment 2 bases; nucleotides outside the gene matches: 2. The CDR3 length is 14 residues. The chain combines TRBV19 with TRBJ2-7; 10 nucleotides agree with TRBD1. This sequence was found in a girl aged 10 to 17 in good health and CMV-seropositive. Sequencing input: PBMCs. CDR3 sequence reads: CASSTGQGAYEQYF. CDR3 DNA: TGTGCCAGTAGTACCGGACAGGGGGCCTACGAGCAGTACTTC. Filled out from reference TRBV19 and TRBJ2-7, the complete variable domain reads DGGITQSPKYLFRKEGQNVTLSCEQNLNHDAMYWYRQDPGQGLRLIYYSQIVNDFQKGDIAEGYSVSREKKESFPLTVTSAQKNPTAFYLCASSTGQGAYEQYFGPGTRLTVT.